The 24 T cell receptor beta chains given below trace back to one sample, sequenced in a study of CD8 T cells in Susac syndrome. Random-hexamer reverse transcription was applied to roughly 0.5 to 1 ug RNA. TCRdb used MiXCR to reprocess the immunoSEQ multiplex PCR reads, holding one entry per CDR3 protein. This sample has about 130,000 distinct CDR3 sequences, with roughly 76% found just once. Sample: CD8+ T cells from PBMCs. The receptors were gathered from a human donor with multiple sclerosis.

The chain employs TRBV7-8 and TRBJ2-1; the D call may be TRBD1 or TRBD2 (5 bases each). CDR1 SGHVS and CDR2 FQNEAQ come from the germline V gene. CDR3 size: 14 residues. V lost 0 bases and J lost 12, with 15 bases in between. For the CDR3, the DNA is TGTGCCAGCAGCTTAGCGAGTAAACCGAGGGGGCAGTTCTTC. It encodes CASSLASKPRGQFF. Complete variable domain (other parts from reference TRBV7-8 and TRBJ2-1): GAGVSQSPRYKVAKRGQDVALRCDPISGHVSLFWYQQALGQGPEFLTYFQNEAQLDKSGLPSDRFFAERPEGSVSTLKIQRTQQEDSAVYLCASSLASKPRGQFFGPGTRLTVL.

V gene TRBV6-1 combines with J gene TRBJ2-7; unclear D gene. CDR3 length: 14 amino acids. Germline V gene sequence: CDR1 MNHNS, CDR2 SASEGT. Trimming cost V 2 bases and J 1 base, with 9 bases left between them. DNA of the CDR3: TGTGCCAGCAGTGAATGGGCAGAGTCCTACGAGCAGTACTTC. It yields the protein CASSEWAESYEQYF.

The chain is built from TRBV28 and TRBJ2-7, with a weak D call TRBD1 (5 bases). CDR3 length: 13 residues. Germline V gene data show CDR1 as MDHEN and CDR2 as SYDVKM. The V gene lost 6 bases and the J gene lost 4 bases, with 13 bases spanning the gap. This CDR3 reads CASRPRVLYEQYF. In DNA, the CDR3 is TGTGCCAGCAGGCCCAGGGTACTATACGAGCAGTACTTC.

The V call is TRBV3-1, the J call TRBJ2-5, with D tentatively TRBD2 (5 bases). This CDR3 comprises 15 residues. CDR1 is LGHDT, CDR2 YNNKEL, per germline (reference sequence). Trimming shortened V by 6 bases and J by 0 bases, and 14 bases separated the two germline ends. In DNA, the CDR3 is TGTGCCAGCAGTGGAGTGGGAGCGTACCAAGAGACCCAGTACTTC. It translates to CASSGVGAYQETQYF.

A note on this clonotype: Relative to the germline gene, one junction end is altered; a read error may explain this. The chain couples TRBV7-7 to TRBJ2-3, with 8 nucleotides matching TRBD1. This CDR3 spans 15 amino acids. Germline CDR1 and CDR2: SSHAT and FNYEAQ (reference sequence). In DNA form, the CDR3 reads TGTGCTAGCAGCGCCGGACAGGGAATGACAGATACGCAGTATTTT. It codes for CASSAGQGMTDTQYF.

The rearrangement uses TRBV4-1 and TRBJ2-5; D tentatively reads TRBD1 or TRBD2 (5 bases each). CDR1 is MGHRA and CDR2 is YSYEKL in the germline V gene. The CDR3 runs to 18 residues. The V end lost 3 bases, the J end lost 4 bases, and 24 bases lay between the germline ends. CDR3 in amino acids: CASSHSLGTLVPLETQYF. CDR3 coding DNA: TGCGCCAGCAGCCACTCCCTGGGGACGCTGGTACCCTTAGAGACCCAGTACTTC.

The chain has TRBV25-1 and TRBJ1-2; 9 bases are shared with TRBD1. In germline, CDR1 is MGHDK, CDR2 SYGVNS. The CDR3 totals 15 residues. J lost 4 bases, V lost 0 bases, and 3 bases had no gene match. The DNA for the CDR3 is TGTGCCAGCAGTGAATACGGACAGGGGTTCTATGGCTACACCTTC. Translation: CASSEYGQGFYGYTF.

The chain combines TRBV18 with TRBJ1-1; tentative D call: TRBD1 (6 bases). V shed 0 bases and J shed 0 bases, with 8 bases lying between them. The germline gives CDR1 KGHSH, CDR2 LQKENI. CDR3 length equals 15 residues. The CDR3 sequence: CASSPPQGLNTEAFF. The CDR3 DNA follows: TGTGCCAGCTCACCACCTCAGGGGTTGAACACTGAAGCTTTCTTT.

V usage is TRBV4-1 and J usage is TRBJ2-1, with D hard to call. The CDR3 is made up of 16 amino acids. Trimming removed 1 base at V and 0 bases at J, with 10 bases between. The germline CDR1 and CDR2 sequences are MGHRA and YSYEKL. Written as DNA, the CDR3 is TGCGCCAGCAGCCAAGGCCGGGCGAGCTCCTACAATGAGCAGTTCTTC. This codes for CASSQGRASSYNEQFF.

The chain carries TRBV19 and TRBJ2-1; D gene uncertain. V was pared by 2 bases and J by 6 bases, with 5 bases between. CDR1 and CDR2 (germline): LNHDA, SQIVND (reference sequence). The CDR3 spans 12 residues. Here the CDR3 DNA reads TGTGCCAGTAGTATAAAACTCAATGAGCAGTTCTTC. Protein product: CASSIKLNEQFF.

This chain uses TRBV29-1 with TRBJ2-1, with D possibly being TRBD1 (7 bases). The CDR3 runs 13 residues. Germline assignment: CDR1 SQVTM and CDR2 ANQGSEA. Here the CDR3 DNA reads TGCACCACCGGCAGGGGGGACTACAATGAGCAGTTCTTC. This gives the protein CTTGRGDYNEQFF.

This chain uses TRBV5-1 with TRBJ2-2; D gene unclear. V was cut by 0 bases and J by 2 bases, with 8 bases left in between. The CDR3 has 15 amino acids. The germline V gene encodes CDR1 SGHRS and CDR2 YFSETQ. CDR3 sequence: CASSLERRNTGELFF. The CDR3 DNA sequence: TGCGCCAGCAGCTTGGAAAGGAGAAACACCGGGGAGCTGTTTTTT.

J is TRBJ2-1 and V is TRBV11-3, with 7 bases identical to TRBD1. The germline CDR1 and CDR2 sequences are SGHNT and YENEEA. The ends lost 4 bases at V and 5 bases at J; junction bases unmatched: 5. The length of the CDR3 is 14 residues. CDR3 region: CASSSRDSNNEQFF. In DNA, the CDR3 is TGTGCCAGCAGCTCACGGGACAGTAACAATGAGCAGTTCTTC.

This chain's CDR3 is CASTGVDEQFF. CDR3 DNA: TGTGCCAGTACGGGTGTAGATGAGCAGTTCTTC. The chain employs TRBV19 and TRBJ2-1; D is ambiguous. Trimming pared 7 bases from V and 8 bases from J, leaving 9 bases between. Per the germline V gene, CDR1 is LNHDA and CDR2 is SQIVND (reference sequence). This CDR3 spans 11 amino acids.

The chain couples TRBV27 to TRBJ1-4, with D hard to call. Germline CDR1 MNHEY, CDR2 SMNVEV (reference sequence). This CDR3 comprises 14 residues. Trimming stripped 5 bases from V and 8 bases from J, with 15 bases between. The CDR3 nucleotides read TGTGCCAGCAGTCCGTCCGCATGGGCGGAAAAACTGTTTTTT. Translating it yields CASSPSAWAEKLFF.

V and J are TRBV2 and TRBJ2-1, with 8 bases aligning to TRBD2. The CDR3 totals 15 residues. Per germline, CDR1 SNHLY and CDR2 FYNNEI. V lost 10 bases and J lost 8; bases outside the gene matches: 16. The CDR3: CATQPPTGGRDEQFF. The CDR3, as DNA: TGTGCCACCCAACCTCCAACGGGAGGGCGGGATGAGCAGTTCTTC.

The count of this clonotype is one. The chain has TRBV10-3 and TRBJ2-5, with D perhaps matching TRBD2 (6 bases). CDR1 and CDR2 (germline): ENHRY, SYGVKD. The CDR3 covers 13 residues. V was shortened by 6 bases and J by 4 bases, with 12 bases between the two germline ends. CDR3 region: CAISERGGETQYF. As DNA, the CDR3 is TGTGCCATCAGCGAAAGGGGAGGAGAGACCCAGTACTTC.

J is TRBJ2-3 and V is TRBV10-2; D not certain. V was pared by 8 bases and J by 10 bases, with 16 bases between. CDR1 WSHSY and CDR2 SAAADI come from the germline V gene. There are 12 residues in the CDR3. CDR3 bases: TGCGCCAGCTGGGGTAGTGGAGTTGCGCAGTATTTT. Protein sequence: CASWGSGVAQYF.

V is TRBV11-2 and J is TRBJ2-1; TRBD1 agrees at 7 bases. Germline lookup yields CDR1 SGHAT and CDR2 FQNNGV. CDR3 length: 12 amino acids. Trimming took 3 bases from V and 9 from J; bases not matched to a gene: 2. For the CDR3, the DNA is TGTGCCAGCAGCTTCACAGGGGTTGAGCAGTTCTTC. Translating it yields CASSFTGVEQFF. The full variable domain, rest sourced from reference TRBV11-2 and TRBJ2-1, is EAGVAQSPRYKIIEKRQSVAFWCNPISGHATLYWYQQILGQGPKLLIQFQNNGVVDDSQLPKDRFSAERLKGVDSTLKIQPAKLEDSAVYLCASSFTGVEQFFGPGTRLTVL.

The J gene is TRBJ1-1, the V gene TRBV29-1, with D hard to call. This CDR3 spans 10 amino acids. In germline, CDR1 is SQVTM, CDR2 ANQGSEA. Trimming stripped 5 bases from V and 8 bases from J, with 9 bases between. In DNA, the CDR3 is TGCAGCGTTTGGCTTGGGGAAGCTTTCTTT. It specifies CSVWLGEAFF.

This rearrangement joins TRBV19 to TRBJ1-1; D is unclear. From germline, CDR1 is LNHDA and CDR2 SQIVND (reference sequence). The CDR3 has 14 residues. V lost 10 bases to trimming and J lost 1 base, with 16 bases between them. CDR3 nucleotides: TGTGCCACCGGGCCCCGCGGCAAGAACACTGAAGCTTTCTTT. Its translation is CATGPRGKNTEAFF.

The chain employs TRBV29-1 and TRBJ2-2, with unresolved D. The V end was cut by 4 bases, the J end by 2 bases, with 8 bases between. Germline lookup yields CDR1 SQVTM and CDR2 ANQGSEA. The CDR3 extends over 13 amino acids. The CDR3 DNA is TGCAGCGTTGCCACAGCCAACACCGGGGAGCTGTTTTTT. Encoded protein: CSVATANTGELFF.

V and J are TRBV9 and TRBJ1-1; possible D gene TRBD1, 6 bases. The V gene lost 3 bases and the J gene lost 0 bases, with 9 bases spanning the gap. Germline assignment: CDR1 SGDLS and CDR2 YYNGEE. The CDR3 sequence is 14 residues long. The CDR3 reads CASSAGAMNTEAFF. CDR3 nucleotide sequence: TGTGCCAGCAGCGCAGGGGCCATGAACACTGAAGCTTTCTTT. Full variable domain (outside the CDR3, taken from reference TRBV9 and TRBJ1-1): DSGVTQTPKHLITATGQRVTLRCSPRSGDLSVYWYQQSLDQGLQFLIQYYNGEERAKGNILERFSAQQFPDLHSELNLSSLELGDSALYFCASSAGAMNTEAFFGQGTRLTVV.

The genes are TRBV20-1 and TRBJ2-7; the D is unclear. The V gene's germline CDR1 is DFQATT and CDR2 SNEGSKA (reference sequence). Between the trimmed V and J ends, which lost 0 bases and 7 bases, there was a span of 19 bases. The CDR3 length is 15 residues. The CDR3: CSARDSPPSLREQYF. For the CDR3, the DNA is TGCAGTGCTAGAGATTCCCCCCCCAGCCTTCGAGAGCAGTACTTC.